Shown below are 21 T cell receptor beta chains from a single sample sequenced in a study of T cell responses to AZD1222 COVID-19 vaccine. Sequencing used immunoSEQ multiplex PCR; TCRdb keeps in-frame clones, though not all of them. This table has approximately 210,000 clones, roughly 94% appearing once. The material sequenced was peripheral blood, taken 28 days after the second dose of the MenACWY control vaccine. The receptors were sampled from an adult who received the MenACWY meningococcal vaccine as a control.

This clone was detected a few times. The J gene is TRBJ1-2, the V gene TRBV5-1; D is ambiguous. Trimming stripped 4 bases from V and 0 bases from J, with 13 bases between. Germline CDR1 and CDR2: SGHRS and YFSETQ. The CDR3 covers 15 residues. CDR3 amino acids: CASSTREGANYGYTF. CDR3 DNA: TGCGCCAGCAGCACGAGGGAAGGAGCTAACTATGGCTACACCTTC. Full variable domain (remainder filled in from reference TRBV5-1 and TRBJ1-2): KAGVTQTPRYLIKTRGQQVTLSCSPISGHRSVSWYQQTPGQGLQFLFEYFSETQRNKGNFPGRFSGRQFSNSRSEMNVSTLELGDSALYLCASSTREGANYGYTFGSGTRLTVV.

The chain carries TRBV30 and TRBJ1-2; 8 nucleotides line up with TRBD1. Germline assignment: CDR1 GTSNPN and CDR2 SVGIG (reference sequence). The CDR3 has 13 amino acids. With 4 bases clipped from V and 3 bases from J, the junction kept 4 bases outside the gene matches. CDR3 in amino acids: CAWTMTGDYGYTF. The CDR3 DNA is TGTGCCTGGACCATGACAGGGGACTATGGCTACACCTTC.

The J gene is TRBJ1-1, the V gene TRBV7-9, with D uncertain. There are 13 residues in the CDR3. Germline CDR1 reads SEHNR; CDR2 reads FQNEAQ (reference sequence). V lost 3 bases to trimming and J lost 0 bases, with 5 bases between them. This chain's CDR3 is CASSLALNTEAFF. The CDR3 bases are TGTGCCAGCAGCTTGGCACTGAACACTGAAGCTTTCTTT.

The CDR3 nucleotides read TGTGCCAGCAGTTTTGGGGTACAAGAGACCCAGTACTTC. Translated: CASSFGVQETQYF. V and J are TRBV27 and TRBJ2-5; no clear D gene. Trimming took off 3 bases at V and 2 bases at J, with 7 bases between the two ends. Germline CDR1 reads MNHEY; CDR2 reads SMNVEV (reference sequence). The CDR3 runs 13 residues.

V gene TRBV6-6 combines with J gene TRBJ2-1; the match to TRBD2 covers 12 bases. The CDR3 runs to 18 residues. J gave up 7 bases and V 6 bases, and 16 bases lay outside the gene matches. Germline CDR1 reads MNHNY; CDR2 reads SVGAGI (reference sequence). CDR3 nucleotides: TGTGCCAGCAGCCGACAAGCCTCCGGACTAGCGGGATCTAATGAGCAGTTCTTC. This codes for CASSRQASGLAGSNEQFF.

The chain recombines TRBV7-6 with TRBJ2-1; TRBD1 is a possible D gene (6 bases). The CDR3 has 15 residues. Looked up from germline, CDR1 is SGHVS and CDR2 is FNYEAQ. Trimming took 2 bases from V and 8 from J, leaving 16 bases between them. This CDR3 reads CASSLKGQGRYEQFF. In DNA form, the CDR3 reads TGTGCCAGCAGCTTAAAGGGCCAGGGGCGGTATGAGCAGTTCTTC.

V gene TRBV3-1 (or the pseudogene TRBV3-2) combines with J gene TRBJ1-1, with D maybe TRBD1 (6 bases). CDR1 is LGHDT and CDR2 is YNNKEL in the germline V gene (reference sequence). V gave up 5 bases and J gave up 2 bases, with 9 bases separating them. The CDR3 totals 13 residues. CDR3 bases: TGTGCCAGCAGCACGGGGGGCAACACTGAAGCTTTCTTT. This translates into CASSTGGNTEAFF.

The chain carries TRBV7-2 and TRBJ1-2, with a possible D match to TRBD1 (5 bases). V lost 5 bases to trimming and J lost 3 bases, with 10 bases between them. Germline CDR1 is SGHTA and CDR2 is FQGNSA. The CDR3 is 13 residues long. CDR3 in amino acids: CASSLGAHYGYTF. DNA for the CDR3: TGTGCCAGCAGCCTCGGGGCCCACTATGGCTACACCTTC.

Here the CDR3 DNA reads TGTGCCAGCAGCTTACGAGGGGTAGGATCCTACGAGCAGTACTTC. This sequence encodes CASSLRGVGSYEQYF. The chain couples TRBV7-8 to TRBJ2-7, with D perhaps being TRBD1 or TRBD2 (5 bases each). V was clipped by 2 bases and J by 1 base, with 12 bases between them. The CDR3 sequence is 15 residues long. From germline, CDR1 is SGHVS and CDR2 FQNEAQ.

The chain has TRBV28 and TRBJ2-1, with D maybe TRBD2 (7 bases). The germline V gene has CDR1 MDHEN and CDR2 SYDVKM. V was cut by 1 base and J by 5 bases, with 21 bases left in between. This CDR3 comprises 18 residues. CDR3 loop: CASSLLMPGGGHNNEQFF. CDR3 coding DNA: TGTGCCAGCAGTTTATTGATGCCAGGCGGGGGACATAACAATGAGCAGTTCTTC.

This sequence joins TRBV9 and TRBJ2-2; D is ambiguous. Germline V gene lookup returns CDR1 SGDLS and CDR2 YYNGEE. The CDR3 is 13 residues long. Trimming cost V 0 bases and J 5 bases, with 5 bases left between them. In nucleotides, the CDR3 is TGTGCCAGCAGCGTAGTATGGACCGGGGAGCTGTTTTTT. Its protein product is CASSVVWTGELFF.

Worth noting for this clone: Other DNA sequences of this sample code for an identical CDR3. This rearrangement joins TRBV6-5 to TRBJ1-1; 7 bases are shared with TRBD1. CDR1 is MNHEY, CDR2 SVGAGI, per germline. The J segment lost 5 bases and the V segment lost 6 bases, leaving 6 bases of the junction unmatched. The length of the CDR3 is 13 residues. The CDR3 coding sequence is TGTGCCAGCAGCCCGCCAGGGGGTACTGAAGCTTTCTTT. Residues: CASSPPGGTEAFF.

V usage is TRBV7-9 and J usage is TRBJ1-1; the match to TRBD1 covers 7 bases. CDR3 length: 13 amino acids. Germline assignment: CDR1 SEHNR and CDR2 FQNEAQ (reference sequence). With 1 base clipped from V and 7 bases from J, the junction kept 3 bases outside the gene matches. CDR3 in DNA: TGTGCCAGCAGCTTAGAGGGGGCGGGTGAAGCTTTCTTT. Its translation is CASSLEGAGEAFF.

CDR3 sequence (DNA): TGTGCCAGCAGCCCCCGACAGAGCACAGATACGCAGTATTTT. It yields the protein CASSPRQSTDTQYF. The V and J genes are TRBV7-3 and TRBJ2-3, with D perhaps TRBD1 (5 bases). Looked up from germline, CDR1 is SGHTA and CDR2 is FQGTGA. V was pared by 5 bases and J by 0 bases, with 9 bases between. This CDR3 has 14 amino acids.

Here the CDR3 DNA reads TGTGCCTGGAGTGTACATTCAGGGGACGAGCAGTACTTC. Translation: CAWSVHSGDEQYF. The chain has TRBV30 and TRBJ2-7; perhaps TRBD1 as D (6 bases). CDR3 length: 13 amino acids. Germline loops: CDR1 GTSNPN, CDR2 SVGIG (reference sequence). The V end lost 0 bases, the J end lost 5 bases, and 11 bases lay between the germline ends.

The gene calls are TRBV12-3 or TRBV12-4 and TRBJ2-3; no definite D call. V was shortened by 3 bases and J by 3 bases, with 7 bases between the two germline ends. The CDR3 runs 13 residues. The CDR3 region is CASSLPNTDTQYF. The CDR3 DNA reads TGTGCCAGCAGTTTGCCCAATACAGATACGCAGTATTTT.

The V gene is TRBV14, the J gene TRBJ2-7; D not certain. Germline V lookup: CDR1 SGHDN, CDR2 FVKESK. This CDR3 is 14 amino acids long. The V end was cut by 4 bases, the J end by 2 bases, with 12 bases between. For the CDR3, the DNA is TGTGCCAGCAGCCTCGGACCTAGAACCTACGAGCAGTACTTC. Its protein product is CASSLGPRTYEQYF.

CDR3 in amino acids: CASSVGAGGYEQYF. CDR3 coding DNA: TGTGCCAGCAGCGTGGGCGCGGGGGGCTACGAGCAGTACTTC. V is TRBV7-2 and J is TRBJ2-7; 8 positions agree with TRBD2. This CDR3 comprises 14 residues. CDR1 is SGHTA, CDR2 FQGNSA, per germline. V lost 5 bases to trimming and J lost 3 bases; unmatched junction nucleotides: 6. The whole variable domain, filled in from reference TRBV7-2 and TRBJ2-7, reads GAGVSQSPSNKVTEKGKDVELRCDPISGHTALYWYRQSLGQGLEFLIYFQGNSAPDKSGLPSDRFSAERTGGSVSTLTIQRTQQEDSAVYLCASSVGAGGYEQYFGPGTRLTVT.

A single count supports this clone. The CDR3 bases are TGCGCCAGCAGCCAGCGACAGGGGGACTACGAGCAGTACTTC. It codes for CASSQRQGDYEQYF. V and J are TRBV4-1 and TRBJ2-7, with 9 bases aligning to TRBD1. The J segment lost 3 bases and the V segment lost 3 bases, leaving 3 bases of the junction unmatched. The CDR3 consists of 14 residues. Per germline, CDR1 MGHRA and CDR2 YSYEKL.

The chain has TRBV21-1 and TRBJ2-7; the table's D call, TRBD1, was not checked against the DNA. TRBV21-1 is recorded as a pseudogene. This CDR3 is built from 16 residues. The DNA of the CDR3 is TGTGCCAGCAGCAAAGGGTCGTCAGGGGTAAGGTACGAGCAGTACTTC. Translated: CASSKGSSGVRYEQYF.

The chain couples TRBV15 to TRBJ2-5; no clear D. From germline, CDR1 is LNHNV and CDR2 YYDKDF (reference sequence). Trimming removed 0 bases at V and 5 bases at J, with 7 bases between. There are 13 residues in the CDR3. The DNA of the CDR3 is TGTGCCACCAGCAGAGATTCTGCCGAGACCCAGTACTTC. This gives the protein CATSRDSAETQYF.